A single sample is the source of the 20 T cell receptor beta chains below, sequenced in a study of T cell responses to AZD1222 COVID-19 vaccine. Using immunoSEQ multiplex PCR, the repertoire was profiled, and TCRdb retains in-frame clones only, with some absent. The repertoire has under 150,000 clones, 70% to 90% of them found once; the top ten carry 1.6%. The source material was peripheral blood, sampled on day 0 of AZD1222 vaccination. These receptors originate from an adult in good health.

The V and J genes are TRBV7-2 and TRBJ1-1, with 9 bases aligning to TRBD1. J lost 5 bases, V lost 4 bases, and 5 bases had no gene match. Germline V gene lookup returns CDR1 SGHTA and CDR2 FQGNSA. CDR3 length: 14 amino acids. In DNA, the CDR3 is TGTGCCAGCAGCTCTGGACAGGGGTGGACTGAAGCTTTCTTT. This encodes CASSSGQGWTEAFF.

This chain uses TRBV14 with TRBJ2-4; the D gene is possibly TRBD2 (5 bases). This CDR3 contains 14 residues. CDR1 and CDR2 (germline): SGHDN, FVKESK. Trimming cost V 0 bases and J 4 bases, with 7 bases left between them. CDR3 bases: TGTGCCAGCAGCCAAGACCGGGGAAAAAACATTCAGTACTTC. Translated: CASSQDRGKNIQYF.

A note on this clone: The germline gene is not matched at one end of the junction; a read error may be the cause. The chain's CDR3 is CASSQDRGAGADF. CDR3 DNA sequence: TGCGCCAGCAGCCAAGATCGAGGGGCAGGGGCTGACTTC. The chain uses TRBV4-1 and TRBJ1-2; possibly TRBD1 for D (6 bases). Germline CDR1 is MGHRA and CDR2 is YSYEKL. The CDR3 consists of 13 residues.

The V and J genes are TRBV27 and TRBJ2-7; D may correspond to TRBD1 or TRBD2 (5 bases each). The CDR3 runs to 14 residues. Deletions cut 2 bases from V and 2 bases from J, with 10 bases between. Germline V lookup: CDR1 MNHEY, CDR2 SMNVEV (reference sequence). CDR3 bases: TGTGCCAGCAGTTTAGTCGTGGGACCCTACGAGCAGTACTTC. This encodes CASSLVVGPYEQYF.

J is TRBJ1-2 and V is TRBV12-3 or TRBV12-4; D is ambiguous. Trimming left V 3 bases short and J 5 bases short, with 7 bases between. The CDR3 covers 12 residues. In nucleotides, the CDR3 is TGTGCCAGCAGTTTGAACAGTTATGGCTACACCTTC. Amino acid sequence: CASSLNSYGYTF.

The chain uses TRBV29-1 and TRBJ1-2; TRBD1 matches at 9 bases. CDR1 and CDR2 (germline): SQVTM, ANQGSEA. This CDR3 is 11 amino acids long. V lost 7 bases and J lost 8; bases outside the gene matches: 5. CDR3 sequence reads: CSARTGDGYTF. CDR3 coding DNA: TGCAGCGCCCGGACAGGGGACGGCTACACCTTC.

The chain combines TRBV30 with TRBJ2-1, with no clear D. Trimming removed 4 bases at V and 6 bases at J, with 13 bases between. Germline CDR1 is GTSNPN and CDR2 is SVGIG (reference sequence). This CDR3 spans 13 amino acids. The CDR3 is CAWNIFSSNEQFF. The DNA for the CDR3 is TGTGCCTGGAATATCTTCTCCAGCAATGAGCAGTTCTTC.

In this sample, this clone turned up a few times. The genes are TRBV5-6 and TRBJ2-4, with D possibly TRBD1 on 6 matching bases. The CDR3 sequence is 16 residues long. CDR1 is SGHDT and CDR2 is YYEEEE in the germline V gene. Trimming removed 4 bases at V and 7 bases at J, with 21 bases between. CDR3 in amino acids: CASSPQGKRRDNIQYF. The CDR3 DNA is TGTGCCAGCAGCCCCCAGGGGAAGCGTAGGGATAACATTCAGTACTTC.

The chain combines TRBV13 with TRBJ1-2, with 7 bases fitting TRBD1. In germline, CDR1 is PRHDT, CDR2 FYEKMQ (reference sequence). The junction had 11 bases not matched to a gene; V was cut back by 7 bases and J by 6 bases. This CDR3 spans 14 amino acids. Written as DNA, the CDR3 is TGTGCCAGCATAAAGGGGGAGACAGGGCATGGCTACACCTTC. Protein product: CASIKGETGHGYTF.

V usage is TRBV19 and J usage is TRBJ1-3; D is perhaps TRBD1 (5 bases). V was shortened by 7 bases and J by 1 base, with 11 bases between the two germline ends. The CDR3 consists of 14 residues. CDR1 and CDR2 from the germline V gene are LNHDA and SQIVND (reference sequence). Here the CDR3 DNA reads TGTGCCAGTACCTTCGGGGGATCTGGAAACACCATATATTTT. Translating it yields CASTFGGSGNTIYF.

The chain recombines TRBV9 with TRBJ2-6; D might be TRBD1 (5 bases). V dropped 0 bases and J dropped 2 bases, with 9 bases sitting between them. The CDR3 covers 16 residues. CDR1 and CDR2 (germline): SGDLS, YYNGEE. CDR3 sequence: CASSVGQGPGANVLTF. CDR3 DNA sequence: TGTGCCAGCAGCGTAGGCCAGGGCCCTGGGGCCAACGTCCTGACTTTC.

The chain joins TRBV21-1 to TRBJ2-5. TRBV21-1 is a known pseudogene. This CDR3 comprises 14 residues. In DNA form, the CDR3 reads TGTGCCAGCAGCAAGACTGGGATTCAAGAGACCCAGTACTTC. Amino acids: CASSKTGIQETQYF.

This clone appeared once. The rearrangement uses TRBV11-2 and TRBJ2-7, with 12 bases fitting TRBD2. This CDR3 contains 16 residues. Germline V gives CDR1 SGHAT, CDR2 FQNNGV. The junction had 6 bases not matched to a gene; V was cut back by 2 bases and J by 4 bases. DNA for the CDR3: TGTGCCAGCAGCTTATCCCTAGCGGGGGGGCAATACGAGCAGTACTTC. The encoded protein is CASSLSLAGGQYEQYF.

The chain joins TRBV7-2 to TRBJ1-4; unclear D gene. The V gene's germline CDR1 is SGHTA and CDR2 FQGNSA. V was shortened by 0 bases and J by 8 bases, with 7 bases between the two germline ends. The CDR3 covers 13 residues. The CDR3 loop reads CASSLAHGEKLFF. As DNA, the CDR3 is TGTGCCAGCAGCTTAGCGCACGGGGAAAAACTGTTTTTT.

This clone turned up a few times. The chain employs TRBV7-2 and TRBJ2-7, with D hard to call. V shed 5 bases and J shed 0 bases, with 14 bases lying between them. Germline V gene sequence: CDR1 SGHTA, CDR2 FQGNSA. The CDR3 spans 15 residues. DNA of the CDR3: TGTGCCAGCAGCCCCCCGAGAGCGCACTCCTACGAGCAGTACTTC. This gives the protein CASSPPRAHSYEQYF. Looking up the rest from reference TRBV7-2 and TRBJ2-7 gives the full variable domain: GAGVSQSPSNKVTEKGKDVELRCDPISGHTALYWYRQSLGQGLEFLIYFQGNSAPDKSGLPSDRFSAERTGGSVSTLTIQRTQQEDSAVYLCASSPPRAHSYEQYFGPGTRLTVT.

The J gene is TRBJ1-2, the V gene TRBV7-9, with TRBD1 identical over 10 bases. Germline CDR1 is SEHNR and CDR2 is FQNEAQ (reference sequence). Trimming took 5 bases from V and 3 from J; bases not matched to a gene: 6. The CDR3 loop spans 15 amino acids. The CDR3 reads CASSRRQGAHYGYTF. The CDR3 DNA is TGTGCCAGCAGCCGTCGACAGGGGGCGCACTATGGCTACACCTTC.

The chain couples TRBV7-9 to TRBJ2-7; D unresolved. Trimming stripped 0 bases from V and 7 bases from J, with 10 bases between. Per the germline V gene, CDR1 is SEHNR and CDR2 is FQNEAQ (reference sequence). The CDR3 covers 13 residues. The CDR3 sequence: CASSLAYRREQYF. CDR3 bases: TGTGCCAGCAGCTTAGCGTACCGTCGAGAGCAGTACTTC.

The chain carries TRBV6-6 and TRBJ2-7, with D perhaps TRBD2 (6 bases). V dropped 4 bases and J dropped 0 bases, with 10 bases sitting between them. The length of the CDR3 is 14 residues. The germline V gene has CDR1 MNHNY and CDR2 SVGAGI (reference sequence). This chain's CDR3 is CASSWGDFSYEQYF. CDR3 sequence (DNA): TGTGCCAGCAGTTGGGGGGACTTCTCCTACGAGCAGTACTTC.

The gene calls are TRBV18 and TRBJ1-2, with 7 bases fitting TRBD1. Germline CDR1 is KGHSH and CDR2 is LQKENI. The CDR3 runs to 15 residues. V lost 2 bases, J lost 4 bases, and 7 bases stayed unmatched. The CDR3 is CASSPNDRATYGYTF. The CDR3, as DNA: TGTGCCAGCTCACCAAACGACAGGGCCACCTATGGCTACACCTTC.

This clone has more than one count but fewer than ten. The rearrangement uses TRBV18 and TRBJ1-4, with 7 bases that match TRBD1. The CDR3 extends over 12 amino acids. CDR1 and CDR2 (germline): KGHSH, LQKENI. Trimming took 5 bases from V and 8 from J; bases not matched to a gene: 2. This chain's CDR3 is CASSKDREKLFF. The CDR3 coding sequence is TGTGCCAGCTCAAAGGACAGGGAAAAACTGTTTTTT.